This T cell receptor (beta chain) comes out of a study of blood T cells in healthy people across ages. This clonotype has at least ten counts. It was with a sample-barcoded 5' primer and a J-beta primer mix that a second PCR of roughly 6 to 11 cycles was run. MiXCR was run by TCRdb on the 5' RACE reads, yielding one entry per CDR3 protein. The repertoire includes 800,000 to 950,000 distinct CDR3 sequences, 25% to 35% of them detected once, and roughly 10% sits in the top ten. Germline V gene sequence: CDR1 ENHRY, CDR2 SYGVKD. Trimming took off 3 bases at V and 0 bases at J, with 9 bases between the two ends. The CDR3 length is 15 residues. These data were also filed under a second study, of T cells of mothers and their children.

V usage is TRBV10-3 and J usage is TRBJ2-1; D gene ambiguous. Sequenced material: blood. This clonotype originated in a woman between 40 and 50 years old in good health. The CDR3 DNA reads TGTGCCATCAGTGAAGGCGGAAGCTCCTACAATGAGCAGTTCTTC. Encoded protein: CAISEGGSSYNEQFF.